This T cell receptor beta chain came from a study of CXCR4 blockade with PD-1 therapy in pancreatic cancer. Regarding the study as a whole: Convergent selection by common tumor antigens was suggested by nucleotide rearrangement counts.

Turning to this clone: The target antigen is unknown.

These archived tumors were resected from patients never given neoadjuvant therapy beforehand. The germline V gene has CDR1 MDHEN and CDR2 SYDVKM. The CDR3 consists of 18 residues. V trimming: 6 bases; J trimming: 7 bases; junction bases outside the gene matches: 17. Assay used: immunoSEQ multiplex PCR; TCRdb lists only in-frame clones, some missing. The data show 5,000 or so clones, about 44% seen once. This chain links TRBV28 with TRBJ2-1, with TRBD2 matching 11 bases. Sequenced sample: tumor tissue. The TCR originated in a human donor with pancreatic ductal adenocarcinoma. This CDR3 reads CASRGTIGTSGTGNEQFF. CDR3 coding DNA: TGTGCCAGCAGGGGGACCATCGGGACTAGCGGTACAGGTAATGAGCAGTTCTTC.